The TCR beta chain under discussion was sequenced for a study of vaccination effects on CD4 cells after COVID-19. The CDR3 has 16 amino acids. With 4 bases clipped from V and 2 bases from J, the junction kept 1 base outside the gene matches. Germline lookup yields CDR1 LNHNV and CDR2 YYDKDF (reference sequence). TCRdb's copy holds only in-frame clones and misses some; the assay was immunoSEQ multiplex PCR. The table shows under 70,000 clones, with around 80% occurring only once. This clone has only a few counts. Its specificity is unknown. ViraFEST used viral peptide pools to expand antigen-specific CD4+ T cells before sequencing. When ten to eleven days of culture had elapsed, CD4+ T cells were isolated. This person's SARS-CoV-2 infection, confirmed by PCR, occurred between March and December 2020. Wells containing a few million PBMC each were cultured with around 10 IU/ml IL-2 and 10 ug/ml peptides. Cells in the negative control culture received an HIV-1 Nef peptide pool.

The study, taken as a whole, reports: Few convalescent patients, and no early post-infection timepoints, were available to the study.

This chain uses TRBV15 with TRBJ2-5, with 16 bases aligning to TRBD2. This sequence was found in a human donor who had a prior SARS-CoV-2 infection. Sequenced here: CD4+ T cells from PBMCs cultured with HIV peptides, sampled before COVID-19 vaccination. Specified subset: HIV-1 Nef peptide pool negative control/reference culture. The CDR3 sequence is CATSMGLAGGQETQYF. The CDR3 DNA is TGTGCCACCAGCATGGGACTAGCGGGAGGGCAAGAGACCCAGTACTTC.